A single sample is the source of the 8 T cell receptor beta chains below, sequenced in a study of graft-versus-host responses after intestinal transplantation (dated by TCRdb to the early 2020s). The meaning of the sample's time point label: cells obtained before transplantation from donor or recipient. Receptor libraries were prepared by the immunoSEQ multiplex PCR assay. TCRdb carries this immuneACCESS record with in-frame sequences only. Its versions omit some clonotypes, under half of them owing to an unresolved V gene in the studies checked, with the rest unexplained. A total of 30,000 to 40,000 clones appear in this sample, 93% of them only once. About a fifth of the sample rests with the top ten. No antigen has been identified for these receptors. This specimen consisted of unstimulated CD8+ T cells sorted from spleen or lymph node cells, obtained before transplant. Every receptor here comes from a human donor who was the organ donor for an intestinal transplant.

The chain has TRBV7-2 and TRBJ2-5, with D perhaps TRBD1 or TRBD2 (6 bases each). Germline V gives CDR1 SGHTA, CDR2 FQGNSA. The CDR3 sequence is 14 residues long. The V and J ends lost 1 base and 5 bases respectively, with 11 bases between them. The DNA for the CDR3 is TGTGCCAGCAGCTTAGGTTGGGGGGCCGAGACCCAGTACTTC. It codes for CASSLGWGAETQYF.

CDR3 bases: TGCGCCAGCAGCCAAGGTCAAGCGGGAGGGCCTGTTGAGCAGTTCTTC. It specifies CASSQGQAGGPVEQFF. The J gene is TRBJ2-1, the V gene TRBV4-1, with 10 positions matching TRBD2. Germline CDR1 MGHRA, CDR2 YSYEKL. The CDR3 totals 16 residues. The V segment lost 1 base and the J segment 9 bases; nucleotides outside the gene matches: 9.

V usage is TRBV10-1 and J usage is TRBJ2-1; 9 bases are shared with TRBD2. The ends lost 0 bases at V and 2 bases at J; junction bases unmatched: 2. Germline V lookup: CDR1 WNHNN, CDR2 SYGVQD (reference sequence). The CDR3 is made up of 16 amino acids. The CDR3 DNA is TGCGCCAGCAGTGAGTCGTCTAGCGGGACCTACAATGAGCAGTTCTTC. Protein sequence: CASSESSSGTYNEQFF.

The DNA of the CDR3 is TGTGCCAGCAGTGAACACTTGACAGGGGAAGACACTGAAGCTTTCTTT. Translated, it gives CASSEHLTGEDTEAFF. The chain uses TRBV6-1 and TRBJ1-1, with 8 bases identical to TRBD1. Looked up from germline, CDR1 is MNHNS and CDR2 is SASEGT. The CDR3 sequence is 16 residues long. V lost 2 bases, J lost 3 bases, and 8 bases stayed unmatched.

The count of this clone is one. V gene TRBV27 combines with J gene TRBJ2-2; 7 bases align to TRBD2. The V segment lost 3 bases and the J segment 7 bases; nucleotides outside the gene matches: 14. This CDR3 comprises 17 residues. Looked up from germline, CDR1 is MNHEY and CDR2 is SMNVEV (reference sequence). The CDR3 loop is CASSFRGEGRGRGELFF. CDR3 bases: TGTGCCAGCAGTTTTCGAGGGGAGGGTAGAGGCCGCGGGGAGCTGTTTTTT.

The chain is built from TRBV4-2 and TRBJ1-4; D is uncertain. Germline CDR1 reads LGHNA; CDR2 reads YNFKEQ. The CDR3 is 19 residues long. V gave up 0 bases and J gave up 4 bases, with 21 bases separating them. The CDR3 sequence: CASSQDIGFMGRNNEKLFF. The CDR3 DNA reads as TGTGCCAGCAGCCAAGATATTGGGTTTATGGGCAGGAATAATGAAAAACTGTTTTTT.

The V and J genes are TRBV7-2 and TRBJ2-1; TRBD1 agrees at 8 bases. The CDR3 extends over 16 amino acids. The germline V gene has CDR1 SGHTA and CDR2 FQGNSA. The trim removed 1 base at V and 2 bases at J, leaving 4 bases unmatched. CDR3 sequence reads: CASSLGQGSTYNEQFF. As DNA, the CDR3 is TGTGCCAGCAGCTTAGGACAGGGGTCAACCTACAATGAGCAGTTCTTC.

The chain links TRBV28 to TRBJ2-7; 7 bases line up with TRBD2. The CDR3 runs 15 residues. Per germline, CDR1 MDHEN and CDR2 SYDVKM. With V trimmed by 3 bases and J by 5 bases, 10 bases remained unmatched. The CDR3 DNA sequence: TGTGCCAGCAGTTTTCCGGGGGAGGGCCTCGACGAGCAGTACTTC. Its translation: CASSFPGEGLDEQYF.